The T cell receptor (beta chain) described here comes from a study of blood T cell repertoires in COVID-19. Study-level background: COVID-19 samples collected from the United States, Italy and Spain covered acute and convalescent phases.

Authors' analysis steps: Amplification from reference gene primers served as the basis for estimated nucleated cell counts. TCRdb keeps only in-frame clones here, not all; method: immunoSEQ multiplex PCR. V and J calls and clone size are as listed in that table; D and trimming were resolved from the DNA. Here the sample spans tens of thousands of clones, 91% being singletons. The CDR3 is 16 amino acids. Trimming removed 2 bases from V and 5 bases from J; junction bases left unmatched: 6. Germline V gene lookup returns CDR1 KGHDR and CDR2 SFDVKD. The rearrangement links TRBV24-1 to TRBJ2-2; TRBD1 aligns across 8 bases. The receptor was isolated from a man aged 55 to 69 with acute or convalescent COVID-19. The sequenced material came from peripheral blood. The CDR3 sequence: CATSDSNRGETGELFF. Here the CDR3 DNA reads TGTGCCACCAGTGATTCGAACAGGGGGGAAACCGGGGAGCTGTTTTTT.